A selection of T cell receptor beta chains follows, all from one sample in a study of cytomegalovirus exposure and HLA in healthy donors. TCRdb keeps only in-frame clones here, not all; method: immunoSEQ multiplex PCR. The sample yields around 130,000 clones, approximately 86% seen once. Material: PBMCs. The receptors derive from a woman between 40 and 50 years old in good health and CMV-seronegative. CDR3s include the opening cysteine and the closing phenylalanine or tryptophan. D genes are given only for firm matches. Expanded clones get a size class; other rows say once, few or many, or leave the size out.

CDR3 protein: CASSPGQGATNQPQHF; CDR3 DNA: TGTGCCAGCTCACCTGGGCAGGGGGCGACCAATCAGCCCCAGCATTTT; V gene: TRBV18; clone size: -; D gene: TRBD1; J gene: TRBJ1-5
CDR3 protein: CASGPGISNEKLFF; CDR3 DNA: TGCGCCAGCGGACCAGGGATCAGTAATGAAAAACTGTTTTTT; V gene: TRBV10-1; clone size: -; D gene: -; J gene: TRBJ1-4
CDR3 protein: CASSVLAGEMQETQYF; CDR3 DNA: TGTGCCAGCAGTGTACTAGCGGGAGAGATGCAAGAGACCCAGTACTTC; V gene: TRBV27; clone size: -; D gene: TRBD2; J gene: TRBJ2-5
CDR3 protein: CVPIERTSGGTQYF; CDR3 DNA: TGTGTCCCCATAGAGAGGACCTCCGGAGGGACCCAGTACTTC; V gene: TRBV25-1; clone size: once; D gene: -; J gene: TRBJ2-5
CDR3 protein: CASSYSDTGNEKLFF; CDR3 DNA: TGTGCCAGCAGTTACTCCGACACGGGGAATGAAAAACTGTTTTTT; V gene: TRBV6-5; clone size: few; D gene: -; J gene: TRBJ1-4
CDR3 protein: CASSFAGTLTYEQYF; CDR3 DNA: TGTGCCAGCAGCTTCGCCGGGACTCTGACCTACGAGCAGTACTTC; V gene: TRBV7-8; clone size: -; D gene: -; J gene: TRBJ2-7
CDR3 protein: CASSTGTGNQPQHF; CDR3 DNA: TGTGCCAGCAGTACAGGGACGGGCAATCAGCCCCAGCATTTT; V gene: TRBV6-1; clone size: -; D gene: -; J gene: TRBJ1-5
CDR3 protein: CSVVGQPNTEAFF; CDR3 DNA: TGCAGCGTTGTTGGGCAGCCGAACACTGAAGCTTTCTTT; V gene: TRBV29-1; clone size: -; D gene: -; J gene: TRBJ1-1
CDR3 protein: CASRLAGGHLDTQYF; CDR3 DNA: TGTGCCAGCAGACTAGCGGGAGGTCATTTGGATACGCAGTATTTT; V gene: TRBV5-4; clone size: -; D gene: TRBD2; J gene: TRBJ2-3
CDR3 protein: CASSEGISGRQQFF; CDR3 DNA: TGTGCCAGCAGCGAGGGGATTAGCGGGAGGCAGCAGTTCTTC; V gene: TRBV7-9; clone size: -; D gene: TRBD2; J gene: TRBJ2-1
CDR3 protein: CAISRQSSGANVLTF; CDR3 DNA: TGTGCCATCAGTAGACAGAGCTCTGGGGCCAACGTCCTGACTTTC; V gene: TRBV10-3; clone size: -; D gene: -; J gene: TRBJ2-6
CDR3 protein: CASSPTSGSTYEQYF; CDR3 DNA: TGTGCCAGCAGTCCGACTAGCGGGAGTACCTACGAGCAGTACTTC; V gene: TRBV6-5; clone size: -; D gene: TRBD2; J gene: TRBJ2-7
CDR3 protein: CASRRVNTGELFF; CDR3 DNA: TGTGCCAGCCGACGGGTGAACACCGGGGAGCTGTTTTTT; V gene: TRBV6-6; clone size: -; D gene: -; J gene: TRBJ2-2
CDR3 protein: CASSQGGILTNNEQFF; CDR3 DNA: TGTGCCAGCAGCCAAGGAGGCATCCTGACGAACAATGAGCAGTTCTTC; V gene: TRBV4-2; clone size: -; D gene: -; J gene: TRBJ2-1
CDR3 protein: CASSSGTGGLRTGELFF; CDR3 DNA: TGTGCCAGCAGCTCGGGGACAGGGGGGTTGAGGACCGGGGAGCTGTTTTTT; V gene: TRBV5-4; clone size: -; D gene: TRBD1; J gene: TRBJ2-2
CDR3 protein: CASSLGQGATNEKLFF; CDR3 DNA: TGTGCCAGCAGCTTAGGACAGGGAGCAACTAATGAAAAACTGTTTTTT; V gene: TRBV7-9; clone size: -; D gene: TRBD1; J gene: TRBJ1-4
CDR3 protein: CASSGPRGSSYNEQFF; CDR3 DNA: TGTGCCAGCAGTGGACCTAGGGGGAGCTCCTACAATGAGCAGTTCTTC; V gene: TRBV6-6; clone size: -; D gene: -; J gene: TRBJ2-1
CDR3 protein: CASSLAPQSSGYYNEQFF; CDR3 DNA: TGTGCCAGCAGCTTAGCCCCGCAGAGTAGCGGATATTATAATGAGCAGTTCTTC; V gene: TRBV7-6; clone size: few; D gene: -; J gene: TRBJ2-1
CDR3 protein: CSATGYGYTF; CDR3 DNA: TGCAGTGCTACCGGCTATGGCTACACCTTC; V gene: TRBV20-1; clone size: once; D gene: -; J gene: TRBJ1-2
CDR3 protein: CASSPYQEVEQYF; CDR3 DNA: TGTGCCAGCAGCCCCTACCAAGAGGTCGAGCAGTACTTC; V gene: TRBV11-1; clone size: -; D gene: -; J gene: TRBJ2-7
CDR3 protein: CASSLWGNGAGNTEAFF; CDR3 DNA: TGTGCCAGCAGCTTATGGGGCAATGGGGCTGGGAACACTGAAGCTTTCTTT; V gene: TRBV11-3; clone size: -; D gene: -; J gene: TRBJ1-1
CDR3 protein: CASQTGGHTGELFF; CDR3 DNA: TGCGCCAGCCAGACGGGGGGGCACACCGGGGAGCTGTTTTTT; V gene: TRBV5-1; clone size: -; D gene: TRBD2; J gene: TRBJ2-2
CDR3 protein: CASSQGYAYNEQFF; CDR3 DNA: TGCGCCAGCAGCCAGGGGTACGCTTACAATGAGCAGTTCTTC; V gene: TRBV5-1; clone size: -; D gene: -; J gene: TRBJ2-1
CDR3 protein: CASREGNTGELFF; CDR3 DNA: TGTGCCAGCAGGGAGGGGAACACCGGGGAGCTGTTTTTT; V gene: TRBV7-7; clone size: once; D gene: -; J gene: TRBJ2-2
CDR3 protein: CASSYEGSNYGYTF; CDR3 DNA: TGTGCCAGCAGTTACGAGGGATCTAACTATGGCTACACCTTC; V gene: TRBV6-6; clone size: -; D gene: -; J gene: TRBJ1-2
CDR3 protein: CASSEGTDFLGDTEAFF; CDR3 DNA: TGTGCCAGCAGTGAGGGGACTGACTTCCTAGGAGACACTGAAGCTTTCTTT; V gene: TRBV6-1; clone size: -; D gene: -; J gene: TRBJ1-1
CDR3 protein: CARINIPVQGLDTQYF; CDR3 DNA: TGTGCCAGGATAAATATCCCCGTACAGGGTTTAGATACGCAGTATTTT; V gene: TRBV27; clone size: -; D gene: -; J gene: TRBJ2-3
CDR3 protein: CASSFTSGGSYEQYF; CDR3 DNA: TGCGCCAGCAGCTTTACTAGCGGGGGTTCCTACGAGCAGTACTTC; V gene: TRBV5-1; clone size: -; D gene: TRBD2; J gene: TRBJ2-7
CDR3 protein: CASSRDFNTGELFF; CDR3 DNA: TGCGCCAGCAGCCGGGACTTTAACACCGGGGAGCTGTTTTTT; V gene: TRBV5-1; clone size: -; D gene: -; J gene: TRBJ2-2
CDR3 protein: CATMGQGNTEAFF; CDR3 DNA: TGTGCCACCATGGGACAGGGGAACACTGAAGCTTTCTTT; V gene: TRBV6-5; clone size: -; D gene: TRBD1; J gene: TRBJ1-1
CDR3 protein: CASSSRTSDSYEQYF; CDR3 DNA: TGTGCCAGCAGCTCCCGGACTAGCGACTCCTACGAGCAGTACTTC; V gene: TRBV7-9; clone size: -; D gene: TRBD2; J gene: TRBJ2-7
CDR3 protein: CASSLEGAGYTF; CDR3 DNA: TGCGCCAGCAGCTTGGAAGGGGCCGGCTACACCTTC; V gene: TRBV5-1; clone size: -; D gene: -; J gene: TRBJ1-2
CDR3 protein: CASSLGSGGPLQPQHF; CDR3 DNA: TGTGCCAGCAGCCTCGGGTCCGGCGGTCCTCTTCAGCCCCAGCATTTT; V gene: TRBV7-2; clone size: -; D gene: -; J gene: TRBJ1-5
CDR3 protein: CASSFGVYTGELFF; CDR3 DNA: TGTGCCAGCAGTTTCGGGGTTTACACCGGGGAGCTGTTTTTT; V gene: TRBV27; clone size: -; D gene: -; J gene: TRBJ2-2
CDR3 protein: CASSGASGNTDTQYF; CDR3 DNA: TGTGCCAGCAGCGGGGCTAGCGGGAACACAGATACGCAGTATTTT; V gene: TRBV9; clone size: -; D gene: TRBD2; J gene: TRBJ2-3
CDR3 protein: CASSVQQGSGELFF; CDR3 DNA: TGCGCCAGCAGCGTGCAACAGGGGTCCGGGGAGCTGTTTTTT; V gene: TRBV5-1; clone size: -; D gene: TRBD1; J gene: TRBJ2-2
CDR3 protein: CASSLGGPNRYNEQFF; CDR3 DNA: TGTGCCAGCAGCTTGGGCGGGCCCAACCGGTACAATGAGCAGTTCTTC; V gene: TRBV5-6; clone size: -; D gene: -; J gene: TRBJ2-1
CDR3 protein: CASSSHRTQGEQFF; CDR3 DNA: TGTGCCAGCAGCTCCCACCGGACTCAAGGCGAGCAGTTCTTC; V gene: TRBV7-2; clone size: -; D gene: -; J gene: TRBJ2-1
CDR3 protein: CASSWGGRSSYEQYF; CDR3 DNA: TGTGCCAGCAGTTGGGGAGGGAGGAGCTCCTACGAGCAGTACTTC; V gene: TRBV28; clone size: -; D gene: TRBD2; J gene: TRBJ2-7
CDR3 protein: CASSPRDIHEQYF; CDR3 DNA: TGTGCCAGCAGCCCCCGGGACATCCACGAGCAGTACTTC; V gene: TRBV11-2; clone size: -; D gene: -; J gene: TRBJ2-7
CDR3 protein: CATRGLPNYEQYF; CDR3 DNA: TGTGCCACCAGGGGACTGCCAAACTACGAGCAGTACTTC; V gene: TRBV6-5; clone size: -; D gene: -; J gene: TRBJ2-7
CDR3 protein: CASAPDRGIDEQYF; CDR3 DNA: TGTGCCAGCGCCCCGGACAGGGGTATCGACGAGCAGTACTTC; V gene: TRBV7-9; clone size: once; D gene: TRBD1; J gene: TRBJ2-7
CDR3 protein: CASSPELAATDTQYF; CDR3 DNA: TGTGCCAGCTCACCAGAGCTAGCGGCCACAGATACGCAGTATTTT; V gene: TRBV18; clone size: once; D gene: TRBD2; J gene: TRBJ2-3
CDR3 protein: CASSFGTSGRRETQYF; CDR3 DNA: TGTGCCAGCAGTTTCGGGACTAGCGGGAGAAGAGAGACCCAGTACTTC; V gene: TRBV27; clone size: -; D gene: TRBD2; J gene: TRBJ2-5
CDR3 protein: CASSLQGYGYTF; CDR3 DNA: TGCGCCAGCAGCTTACAGGGTTATGGCTACACCTTC; V gene: TRBV5-1; clone size: -; D gene: -; J gene: TRBJ1-2
CDR3 protein: CASSPWDRESEQYF; CDR3 DNA: TGTGCCAGCAGCCCTTGGGACAGGGAGAGCGAGCAGTACTTC; V gene: TRBV11-2; clone size: -; D gene: TRBD1; J gene: TRBJ2-7
CDR3 protein: CASSSRPSGRAIYEQFF; CDR3 DNA: TGTGCCAGCAGCTCCCGCCCTAGCGGGAGGGCCATATATGAGCAGTTCTTC; V gene: TRBV13; clone size: -; D gene: TRBD2; J gene: TRBJ2-1
CDR3 protein: CASSLSPGWNEQYF; CDR3 DNA: TGTGCCAGCAGCTTAAGTCCCGGGTGGAACGAGCAGTACTTC; V gene: TRBV11-3; clone size: -; D gene: -; J gene: TRBJ2-7
CDR3 protein: CASSAGLAKNIQYF; CDR3 DNA: TGTGCCAGCAGCGCAGGTTTGGCCAAAAACATTCAGTACTTC; V gene: TRBV7-2; clone size: -; D gene: -; J gene: TRBJ2-4
CDR3 protein: CASSQPGTDEQYF; CDR3 DNA: TGCGCCAGCAGCCAGCCCGGGACAGATGAGCAGTACTTC; V gene: TRBV4-1; clone size: -; D gene: TRBD1; J gene: TRBJ2-7
CDR3 protein: CASSYRDSYNEQFF; CDR3 DNA: TGCGCCAGCAGCTACCGGGACTCTTACAATGAGCAGTTCTTC; V gene: TRBV4-1; clone size: -; D gene: -; J gene: TRBJ2-1
CDR3 protein: CASSLYEPGQLNEKLFF; CDR3 DNA: TGTGCCAGCAGTTTGTACGAACCGGGACAGCTTAATGAAAAACTGTTTTTT; V gene: TRBV27; clone size: few; D gene: TRBD1; J gene: TRBJ1-4
CDR3 protein: CASSRSGTPSNYGYTF; CDR3 DNA: TGTGCCAGCAGCCGCAGCGGGACACCCTCTAACTATGGCTACACCTTC; V gene: TRBV11-3; clone size: once; D gene: -; J gene: TRBJ1-2
CDR3 protein: CASSYGRSHSPLHF; CDR3 DNA: TGTGCCAGCAGTTACGGCAGATCGCATTCACCCCTCCACTTT; V gene: TRBV6-5; clone size: -; D gene: -; J gene: TRBJ1-6
CDR3 protein: CASSPRMLADEQFF; CDR3 DNA: TGCGCCAGCAGCCCGCGGATGCTAGCGGATGAGCAGTTCTTC; V gene: TRBV5-1; clone size: -; D gene: TRBD2; J gene: TRBJ2-1
CDR3 protein: CASSRDSYEQYF; CDR3 DNA: TGTGCCAGCAGCCGGGACTCCTACGAGCAGTACTTC; V gene: TRBV6-6; clone size: -; D gene: -; J gene: TRBJ2-7